This T cell receptor beta chain was sequenced during a study of regulatory T cells in long-lasting Graves disease. Whole-study results and caveats: New patients shared over 900 public clonotypes, and persistent patients shared more, with about 2,700. Possibly, too few samples lowered accuracy.

With iRepertoire HTBI primers and Arm-PCR of CDR3 regions, TCR beta libraries were built. TCRdb re-called the multiplex PCR reads through MiXCR, storing one row per CDR3 protein. The sample holds roughly 380,000 distinct CDR3 sequences, around 17% seen once. Germline-derived CDR1 and CDR2 are LGHNA and YNFKEQ. CDR3 length: 15 residues. Trimming removed 0 bases from V and 6 bases from J, with 15 bases in between. This clonotype was seen many times. Its matching antigen is unknown. Time point described: newly diagnosed GD, antithyroid drugs for less than 3 months. Making the TCR library involved RNA that had been extracted from PBMCs. These data also featured in a second study, about T cells in Graves' hyperthyroidism and ophthalmopathy.

V and J are TRBV4-2 and TRBJ2-7, with a possible D match to TRBD1 (5 bases). The sequence came from a man aged 40-55 years with Graves disease. The input for sequencing was peripheral blood mononuclear cells (PBMCs), taken at new diagnosis, from a patient treated with antithyroid drugs. This CDR3 is CASSQDRAKGLEQYF. As DNA, the CDR3 is TGTGCCAGCAGCCAAGATAGAGCGAAGGGGCTCGAGCAGTACTTC.